The 25 T cell receptor beta chains in this list originate from one sample, sequenced in a study of Ad26.COV2.S vaccination and SARS-CoV-2 variants. The treatment denotes: around 19 received Ad26.COV2.S at low or high dose, single or two shots; several received placebo; per-sample allocation not given. Sampling occurred on day 63 after the first vaccine or placebo injection. The assay was immunoSEQ multiplex PCR, and TCRdb's table has in-frame clones only and misses some. The repertoire holds about 400,000 clones, with about 90% as singletons. Sequences were derived from peripheral blood, sampled in a trial of Ad26.COV2.S vaccine versus placebo. These receptors originate from a person aged 18 to 65 who received the Ad26.COV2.S COVID-19 vaccine or a placebo.

The chain combines TRBV21-1 with TRBJ1-3. TRBV21-1 is a listed pseudogene. The CDR3 has 16 residues. DNA for the CDR3: TGTGCCAGCAGCAAAGGTAGGGTATTGGGTGGAAACACCATATATTTT. Translation gives CASSKGRVLGGNTIYF.

This clone was seen once. The rearrangement links TRBV18 to TRBJ2-2, with D perhaps TRBD1 (6 bases). The CDR3 contains 16 residues. Deletions cut 0 bases from V and 4 bases from J, with 12 bases between. Germline-derived CDR1 and CDR2 are KGHSH and LQKENI. The CDR3 spells CASSPPTGPLTGELFF. In DNA, the CDR3 is TGTGCCAGCTCACCACCGACAGGCCCTCTCACCGGGGAGCTGTTTTTT.

The chain is built from TRBV19 and TRBJ2-7; TRBD1 might be the D (5 bases). From germline, CDR1 is LNHDA and CDR2 SQIVND (reference sequence). V gave up 2 bases and J gave up 6 bases, with 11 bases separating them. This CDR3 is 13 amino acids long. The CDR3 spells CASSITRQGEQYF. CDR3 sequence (DNA): TGTGCCAGTAGTATAACGCGGCAGGGCGAGCAGTACTTC.

This rearrangement joins TRBV6-5 to TRBJ1-3, with a weak D call TRBD1 (5 bases). This CDR3 has 14 residues. Germline V gene data show CDR1 as MNHEY and CDR2 as SVGAGI. V was shortened by 6 bases and J by 2 bases, with 11 bases between the two germline ends. The CDR3 sequence: CASSVRGAGNTIYF. The CDR3 nucleotides are TGTGCCAGCAGCGTACGGGGGGCTGGAAACACCATATATTTT.

The chain is built from TRBV27 and TRBJ1-5, with D unresolved. Trimming took off 0 bases at V and 4 bases at J, with 10 bases between the two ends. This CDR3 comprises 15 residues. Per germline, CDR1 MNHEY and CDR2 SMNVEV (reference sequence). CDR3 nucleotides: TGTGCCAGCAGTTTATCCAGCAGTAATAATCAGCCCCAGCATTTT. This codes for CASSLSSSNNQPQHF.

The rearrangement uses TRBV28 and TRBJ2-7, with 7 bases identical to TRBD1. Germline values: CDR1 MDHEN, CDR2 SYDVKM. The CDR3 spans 15 residues. V dropped 1 base and J dropped 5; count of bases not matched to a gene: 8. The CDR3 protein is CASSLFPRQGHEQYF. As DNA, the CDR3 is TGTGCCAGCAGTTTATTCCCCCGACAGGGCCACGAGCAGTACTTC.

This clone was detected a few times. The chain links TRBV7-9 to TRBJ2-7, with 7 bases aligning to TRBD1. CDR1 and CDR2 (germline): SEHNR, FQNEAQ (reference sequence). Germline trimming cut 5 bases from V and 8 bases from J; bases unmatched to any gene: 9. The CDR3 is made up of 13 amino acids. CDR3 in amino acids: CASSPLGQDKQYF. CDR3 DNA sequence: TGTGCCAGCAGCCCCCTCGGACAGGACAAGCAGTACTTC.

The rearrangement uses TRBV19 and TRBJ2-2, with D perhaps assigned TRBD1 or TRBD2 (5 bases each). The CDR3 is 16 amino acids. V lost 4 bases to trimming and J lost 5 bases, with 17 bases between them. Germline CDR1 reads LNHDA; CDR2 reads SQIVND (reference sequence). This chain's CDR3 is CASSTRGTAATGELFF. The DNA for the CDR3 is TGTGCCAGTAGTACGAGGGGTACTGCGGCGACCGGGGAGCTGTTTTTT. The full variable domain, with the rest looked up from reference TRBV19 and TRBJ2-2, is DGGITQSPKYLFRKEGQNVTLSCEQNLNHDAMYWYRQDPGQGLRLIYYSQIVNDFQKGDIAEGYSVSREKKESFPLTVTSAQKNPTAFYLCASSTRGTAATGELFFGEGSRLTVL.

V gene TRBV7-9 combines with J gene TRBJ2-1; D is unresolved. Trimming removed 1 base from V and 9 bases from J, with 16 bases in between. This CDR3 comprises 15 residues. CDR1 SEHNR and CDR2 FQNEAQ come from the germline V gene (reference sequence). The CDR3 DNA follows: TGTGCCAGCAGCTTAGGACGCGACGCCGGGCCTGAGCAGTTCTTC. Amino acids: CASSLGRDAGPEQFF.

The chain links TRBV27 to TRBJ1-1, with 8 bases aligning to TRBD1. Trimming took 8 bases from V and 1 from J; bases not matched to a gene: 9. CDR3 length: 15 amino acids. Germline assignment: CDR1 MNHEY and CDR2 SMNVEV (reference sequence). CDR3 nucleotides: TGTGCCAGCCTCCGGACAGGGTTTGCGAACACTGAAGCTTTCTTT. Translated: CASLRTGFANTEAFF.

The CDR3 coding sequence is TGTGCCACCAGTGATTTTGGTCAGCCCCAGCATTTT. Translated: CATSDFGQPQHF. The rearrangement uses TRBV24-1 and TRBJ1-5, with unresolved D. The V gene's germline CDR1 is KGHDR and CDR2 SFDVKD. The CDR3 totals 12 residues. The V end lost 1 base, the J end lost 6 bases, and 3 bases lay between the germline ends.

V and J are TRBV12-5 and TRBJ2-7; D unresolved. Trimming left V 5 bases short and J 7 bases short, with 12 bases between. The CDR3 contains 12 residues. Germline CDR1 LGHNT, CDR2 FRNRAP. CDR3 in amino acids: CASGPIVEEQYF. DNA of the CDR3: TGTGCTAGTGGTCCCATTGTGGAGGAGCAGTACTTC.

The chain employs TRBV7-2 and TRBJ1-2, with D unclear. The CDR3 extends over 15 amino acids. Trimming stripped 1 base from V and 0 bases from J, with 9 bases between. CDR1 is SGHTA and CDR2 is FQGNSA in the germline V gene. This CDR3 reads CASSLDPRANYGYTF. The CDR3 nucleotides read TGTGCCAGCAGCTTAGATCCAAGGGCTAACTATGGCTACACCTTC.

The genes are TRBV14 and TRBJ1-1; no clear D gene. Germline assignment: CDR1 SGHDN and CDR2 FVKESK. The V and J ends lost 5 bases and 3 bases respectively, with 10 bases between them. CDR3 length: 13 residues. The DNA for the CDR3 is TGTGCCAGCAGCATTCGTGATTACACTGAAGCTTTCTTT. This encodes CASSIRDYTEAFF.

This sequence joins TRBV7-6 and TRBJ2-3, with a weak D call TRBD2 (7 bases). V lost 5 bases and J lost 6, with 24 bases in between. The CDR3 is 17 residues long. The germline V gene has CDR1 SGHVS and CDR2 FNYEAQ. CDR3 amino acids: CASSRRVRGTSEDTQYF. The CDR3 region has the DNA TGTGCCAGCAGCCGTCGGGTGCGGGGGACATCAGAGGATACGCAGTATTTT.

The chain recombines TRBV6-6 with TRBJ1-5, with TRBD1 matching 7 bases. The CDR3 extends over 15 amino acids. Losses at the gene ends were 5 bases for V and 5 bases for J; bases not matched to a gene: 9. Germline loops: CDR1 MNHNY, CDR2 SVGAGI (reference sequence). The CDR3 reads CASSDRAVSDQPQHF. DNA of the CDR3: TGTGCCAGCAGTGACAGGGCAGTCAGCGATCAGCCCCAGCATTTT.

The chain recombines TRBV27 with TRBJ1-2; D might be TRBD1 (5 bases). This CDR3 is 15 amino acids long. Deletions cut 4 bases from V and 8 bases from J, with 20 bases between. Germline V CDR1 and CDR2: MNHEY, SMNVEV (reference sequence). The CDR3 spells CASSSQILDPGGYTF. For the CDR3, the DNA is TGTGCCAGCAGTTCCCAGATACTAGACCCAGGGGGCTACACCTTC.

V gene TRBV24-1 combines with J gene TRBJ2-1; a weak D match, TRBD2 (5 bases). The CDR3 contains 14 residues. Trimming stripped 4 bases from V and 8 bases from J, with 14 bases between. Germline CDR1 reads KGHDR; CDR2 reads SFDVKD. In DNA form, the CDR3 reads TGTGCCACCAGTGACCGAAGTCAAGCGGATGAGCAGTTCTTC. Translated, it gives CATSDRSQADEQFF.

The chain joins TRBV4-3 to TRBJ1-2; no definite D call. V was cut by 0 bases and J by 5 bases, with 13 bases left in between. Germline values: CDR1 LGHNA, CDR2 YSLEER. The CDR3 has 15 amino acids. The CDR3 nucleotides are TGCGCCAGCAGCCAAGACACATCTCGCAGGTATGGCTACACCTTC. Translating it yields CASSQDTSRRYGYTF.

The chain joins TRBV5-4 to TRBJ1-4; TRBD1 matches at 7 bases. CDR1 and CDR2 from the germline V gene are SGHNT and YYREEE (reference sequence). This CDR3 is 14 amino acids long. V lost 4 bases to trimming and J lost 4 bases; unmatched junction nucleotides: 4. Written as DNA, the CDR3 is TGTGCCAGCAGCCACGGACAGGTTAATGAAAAACTGTTTTTT. Amino acid sequence: CASSHGQVNEKLFF.

This chain uses TRBV3-1 (or the pseudogene TRBV3-2) with TRBJ1-6; 8 bases match TRBD1. The trim removed 6 bases at V and 7 bases at J, leaving 11 bases unmatched. The CDR3 consists of 16 residues. Per the germline V gene, CDR1 is LGHDT and CDR2 is YNNKEL (reference sequence). In DNA form, the CDR3 reads TGTGCCAGCAGTCCTGGGACAGGAAGAAGGAATTCACCCCTCCACTTT. Translation gives CASSPGTGRRNSPLHF.

The chain recombines TRBV19 with TRBJ1-1; D is possibly TRBD1 (5 bases). Trimming removed 9 bases from V and 6 bases from J, with 23 bases in between. The CDR3 length is 15 residues. Germline V lookup: CDR1 LNHDA, CDR2 SQIVND (reference sequence). The DNA for the CDR3 is TGTGCCAGCCGGGCAGACAGCCGGGCGATGGCTGAAGCTTTCTTT. This encodes CASRADSRAMAEAFF.

This clone occurred once. The chain links TRBV3-1 (or the pseudogene TRBV3-2) to TRBJ1-2; perhaps TRBD1 as D (6 bases). The CDR3 consists of 14 residues. Trimming stripped 5 bases from V and 2 bases from J, with 12 bases between. CDR1 LGHDT and CDR2 YNNKEL come from the germline V gene (reference sequence). CDR3 amino acids: CASSATGSNYGYTF. CDR3 nucleotides: TGTGCCAGCAGCGCAACAGGGTCGAACTATGGCTACACCTTC.

This sequence joins TRBV4-3 and TRBJ1-1; 9 nucleotides match TRBD1. Germline trimming cut 3 bases from V and 7 bases from J; bases unmatched to any gene: 12. From germline, CDR1 is LGHNA and CDR2 YSLEER. This CDR3 contains 16 residues. The CDR3 sequence: CASSQGTGRLQSEAFF. CDR3 bases: TGCGCCAGCAGCCAGGGGACAGGGCGTTTGCAGAGTGAAGCTTTCTTT.

This clone was recorded once. This chain links TRBV28 with TRBJ2-7, with D tentatively TRBD1 or TRBD2 (5 bases each). This CDR3 region has 15 residues. Germline loops: CDR1 MDHEN, CDR2 SYDVKM. V shed 7 bases and J shed 0 bases, with 16 bases lying between them. The CDR3 is CASTMPAGGSYEQYF. The DNA for the CDR3 is TGTGCCAGCACCATGCCCGCTGGGGGCTCCTACGAGCAGTACTTC.